The source of this T cell receptor (beta chain) is a study of cytomegalovirus exposure and HLA in healthy donors. Study details: The 95 to 150 validation repertoires used the same platform as the 500 to 700 first-cohort repertoires, a later analysis reported. General study points: Generally TCR sequences proved uncommon, though certain public TCRs appeared in numerous donors. Within the 130 or so validation repertoires, first-cohort TCR clusters tended to co-occur, according to a later analysis.

Profiling relied on immunoSEQ multiplex PCR, and the TCRdb table lists in-frame clones only, not all of them. The sample has under 200,000 clones, about nine tenths seen once. About this clone itself: Its antigen remains unidentified.

The sequence derives from a woman aged 25 to 39 in good health and CMV-seronegative. Source material: PBMCs.

The CDR3 spells CAWSVLGQGASEAFF. The CDR3 bases are TGTGCCTGGAGTGTACTGGGACAGGGGGCTTCTGAAGCTTTCTTT. J is TRBJ1-1 and V is TRBV30; 12 bases line up with TRBD1. The CDR3 length is 15 residues. Germline-derived CDR1 and CDR2 are GTSNPN and SVGIG (reference sequence). V shed 0 bases and J 6 bases; nucleotides not matched to a gene: 5.